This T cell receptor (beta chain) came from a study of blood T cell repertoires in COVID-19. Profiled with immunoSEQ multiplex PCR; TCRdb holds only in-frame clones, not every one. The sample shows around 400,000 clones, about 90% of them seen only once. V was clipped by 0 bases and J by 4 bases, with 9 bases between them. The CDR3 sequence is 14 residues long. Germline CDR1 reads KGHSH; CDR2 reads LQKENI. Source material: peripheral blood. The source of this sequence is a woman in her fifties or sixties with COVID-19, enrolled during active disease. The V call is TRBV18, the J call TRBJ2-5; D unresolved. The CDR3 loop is CASSPPTLAETQYF. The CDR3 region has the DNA TGTGCCAGCTCACCACCGACGTTAGCAGAGACCCAGTACTTC.